One sample yielded the 7 T cell receptor beta chains listed below, sequenced in a study of CD4+ T cells in melanoma. The repertoire was sequenced with immunoSEQ multiplex PCR; TCRdb's copy has only in-frame clones and lacks some. The table lists 4,000 or so clones, 73% of them singletons. The sequenced sample was tumor tissue. The receptors stem from a human donor with melanoma.

Notes on this clone: The sample carries other DNA sequences with the same CDR3. V is TRBV15 and J is TRBJ1-5; D is unclear. This CDR3 comprises 12 residues. Between the trimmed V and J ends, which lost 3 bases and 4 bases, there was a span of 4 bases. The germline gives CDR1 LNHNV, CDR2 YYDKDF (reference sequence). CDR3 protein: CATSRENQPQHF. DNA of the CDR3: TGTGCCACCAGCAGGGAAAATCAGCCCCAGCATTTT.

This clone was recorded once. The chain carries TRBV12-5 and TRBJ1-5; unclear D gene. Germline V gene data show CDR1 as LGHNT and CDR2 as FRNRAP. V lost 6 bases, J lost 2 bases, and 5 bases lay in between. The CDR3 sequence is 12 residues long. The CDR3 DNA reads as TGTGCTAGTGGCAGAGGCAATCAGCCCCAGCATTTT. This translates into CASGRGNQPQHF.

The V call is TRBV28, the J call TRBJ2-1; the match to TRBD2 covers 7 bases. This CDR3 comprises 17 residues. The ends lost 2 bases at V and 0 bases at J; junction bases unmatched: 7. CDR1 MDHEN and CDR2 SYDVKM come from the germline V gene. This CDR3 reads CASSLLLRGSSYNEQFF. CDR3 nucleotide sequence: TGTGCCAGCAGTTTACTCTTGCGCGGGAGCTCCTACAATGAGCAGTTCTTC.

The chain employs TRBV30 and TRBJ1-2; D is undetermined. Trimming removed 5 bases at V and 8 bases at J, with 15 bases between. CDR1 and CDR2 (germline): GTSNPN, SVGIG (reference sequence). The CDR3 sequence is 12 residues long. The CDR3 coding sequence is TGTGCCTGGGGCTGGGTTCCATTCGGCTACACCTTC. It codes for CAWGWVPFGYTF.

The rearrangement links TRBV6-1 to TRBJ2-7; 7 bases are a match to TRBD1. The CDR3 is made up of 15 amino acids. CDR1 MNHNS and CDR2 SASEGT come from the germline V gene. Trimming took 6 bases from V and 6 from J; bases not matched to a gene: 14. The CDR3, as DNA: TGTGCCAGCAGGGCCGACAGGGCCCCTCGGAGCGAGCAGTACTTC. It yields the protein CASRADRAPRSEQYF.

The chain uses TRBV5-1 and TRBJ1-1; perhaps TRBD1 as D (6 bases). V was pared by 4 bases and J by 0 bases, with 19 bases between. Germline V CDR1 and CDR2: SGHRS, YFSETQ. The CDR3 loop spans 17 amino acids. DNA for the CDR3: TGCGCCAGCAGCCTCCAAAGGGGGATGAAGATGAACACTGAAGCTTTCTTT. Translation gives CASSLQRGMKMNTEAFF.

The chain recombines TRBV5-1 with TRBJ2-3; D is perhaps TRBD1 (6 bases). Trimming took off 3 bases at V and 2 bases at J, with 10 bases between the two ends. The CDR3 is 14 amino acids. Germline V CDR1 and CDR2: SGHRS, YFSETQ. In DNA, the CDR3 is TGCGCCAGCAGCTCAGACAGGAACACAGATACGCAGTATTTT. This encodes CASSSDRNTDTQYF.